The source of this T cell receptor (beta chain) is a study of cytomegalovirus exposure and HLA in healthy donors. Study in general: A preliminary data release comprised 80 million to 95 million unique TCRs obtained from HLA-typed donors.

The CDR3 length is 14 residues. CDR1 and CDR2 (germline): MNHEY, SMNVEV (reference sequence). Trimming took 0 bases from V and 1 from J, leaving 5 bases between them. Vbeta (60) and Jbeta (13) primers were used in the PCR. The assay was immunoSEQ multiplex PCR, and TCRdb's table has in-frame clones only and misses some. Of roughly 120,000 clones listed, about 86% are singletons. Those who donated were healthy bone marrow donors. A word on this clone: What it recognizes is unknown. Other DNA variants within this sample encode the same CDR3.

Regarding the study as a whole: Specific recognition of CMV antigens was confirmed in vitro for three chains (all CMV-associated). The authors later found TCR association rates varying by HLA locus, with DRB1 most and HLA-C fewest.

The TCR was taken from a woman in her 30s in good health and CMV-seronegative. The sample was PBMCs. This chain uses TRBV27 with TRBJ2-3; D call uncertain. CDR3 amino acids: CASSLSAGTDTQYF. The CDR3 DNA sequence: TGTGCCAGCAGTTTATCGGCTGGCACAGATACGCAGTATTTT.